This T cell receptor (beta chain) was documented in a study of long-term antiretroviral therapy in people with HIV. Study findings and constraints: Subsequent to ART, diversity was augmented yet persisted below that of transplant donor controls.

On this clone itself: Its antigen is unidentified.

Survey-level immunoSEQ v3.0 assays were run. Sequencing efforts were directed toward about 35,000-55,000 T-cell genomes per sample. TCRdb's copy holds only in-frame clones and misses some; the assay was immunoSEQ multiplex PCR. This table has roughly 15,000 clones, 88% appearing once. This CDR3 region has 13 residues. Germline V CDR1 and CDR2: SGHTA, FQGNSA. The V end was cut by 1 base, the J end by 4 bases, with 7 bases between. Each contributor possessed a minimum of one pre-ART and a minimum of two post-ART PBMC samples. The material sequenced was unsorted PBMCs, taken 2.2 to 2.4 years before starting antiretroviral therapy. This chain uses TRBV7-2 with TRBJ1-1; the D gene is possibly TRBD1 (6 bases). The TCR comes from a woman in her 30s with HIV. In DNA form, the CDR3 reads TGTGCCAGCAGCTTAGGGGGGCTCACTGAAGCTTTCTTT. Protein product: CASSLGGLTEAFF.